Below, 4 T cell receptor beta chains from the same sample are listed, as sequenced in a study of cytomegalovirus exposure and HLA in healthy donors. With 60 Vbeta and 13 Jbeta primers, the PCR was carried out. Sequencing used immunoSEQ multiplex PCR; TCRdb keeps in-frame clones, though not all of them. The repertoire holds tens of thousands of clones, with about 70% as singletons. Sequenced sample: PBMCs. These TCRs come from a man aged 25-45 years in good health and CMV-seronegative.

The chain uses TRBV5-4 and TRBJ2-7, with no clear D. The CDR3 covers 12 residues. V was pared by 0 bases and J by 3 bases, with 4 bases between. Per the germline V gene, CDR1 is SGHNT and CDR2 is YYREEE (reference sequence). CDR3 DNA: TGTGCCAGCAGCTTGGAGCGCTACGAGCAGTACTTC. Translation: CASSLERYEQYF.

This clone was found a few times. The chain carries TRBV5-1 and TRBJ1-4, with 9 bases that match TRBD1. CDR1 SGHRS and CDR2 YFSETQ come from the germline V gene. With V trimmed by 6 bases and J by 5 bases, 8 bases remained unmatched. The CDR3 spans 15 residues. In nucleotides, the CDR3 is TGCGCCAGCATGAGGACAGGGGTCCTAAATGAAAAACTGTTTTTT. Translated: CASMRTGVLNEKLFF. Drawing the rest from reference TRBV5-1 and TRBJ1-4, the complete variable domain is KAGVTQTPRYLIKTRGQQVTLSCSPISGHRSVSWYQQTPGQGLQFLFEYFSETQRNKGNFPGRFSGRQFSNSRSEMNVSTLELGDSALYLCASMRTGVLNEKLFFGSGTQLSVL.

This clone came up a few times. The chain links TRBV5-1 to TRBJ1-1; no clear D. Germline-derived CDR1 and CDR2 are SGHRS and YFSETQ. The V end lost 4 bases, the J end lost 4 bases, and 14 bases lay between the germline ends. CDR3 length: 14 amino acids. This CDR3 reads CASSPGFGGTEAFF. CDR3 bases: TGCGCCAGCAGCCCCGGTTTTGGAGGCACTGAAGCTTTCTTT. Full variable domain (missing parts from reference TRBV5-1 and TRBJ1-1): KAGVTQTPRYLIKTRGQQVTLSCSPISGHRSVSWYQQTPGQGLQFLFEYFSETQRNKGNFPGRFSGRQFSNSRSEMNVSTLELGDSALYLCASSPGFGGTEAFFGQGTRLTVV.

The gene calls are TRBV10-3 and TRBJ2-7; 9 positions agree with TRBD2. This CDR3 region has 16 residues. The germline V gene encodes CDR1 ENHRY and CDR2 SYGVKD. Unmatched junction bases numbered 8, after V lost 1 base and J lost 4 bases. The CDR3 sequence: CAISELAGGPGYEQYF. In DNA, the CDR3 is TGTGCCATCAGTGAGTTGGCGGGAGGGCCGGGGTACGAGCAGTACTTC.